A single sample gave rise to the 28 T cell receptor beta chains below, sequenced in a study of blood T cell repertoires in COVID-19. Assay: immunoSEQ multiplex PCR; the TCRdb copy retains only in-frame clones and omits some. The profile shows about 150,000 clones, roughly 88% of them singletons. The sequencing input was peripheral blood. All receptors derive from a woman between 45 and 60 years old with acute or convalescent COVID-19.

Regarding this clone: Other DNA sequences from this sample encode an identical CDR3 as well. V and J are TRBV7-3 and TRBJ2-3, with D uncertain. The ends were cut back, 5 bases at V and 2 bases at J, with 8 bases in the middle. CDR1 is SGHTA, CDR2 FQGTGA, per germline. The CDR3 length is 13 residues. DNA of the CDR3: TGTGCCAGCAGCCCTTCTGTCACAGATACGCAGTATTTT. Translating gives CASSPSVTDTQYF.

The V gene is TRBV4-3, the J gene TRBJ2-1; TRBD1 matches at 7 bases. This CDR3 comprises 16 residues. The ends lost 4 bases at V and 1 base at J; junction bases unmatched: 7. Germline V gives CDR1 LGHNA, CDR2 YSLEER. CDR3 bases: TGCGCCAGCAGCCGAGGTCTCAGGGGGTCCTACAATGAGCAGTTCTTC. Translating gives CASSRGLRGSYNEQFF.

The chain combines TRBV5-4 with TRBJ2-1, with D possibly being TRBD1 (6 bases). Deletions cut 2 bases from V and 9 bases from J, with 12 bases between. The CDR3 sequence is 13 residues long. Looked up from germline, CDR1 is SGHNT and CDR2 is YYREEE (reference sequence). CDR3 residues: CASSFNREREQFF. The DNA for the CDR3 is TGTGCCAGCAGCTTCAACAGGGAGCGTGAGCAGTTCTTC.

In nucleotides, the CDR3 is TGTGCCACCAGCCCGACGGGACACACGTCGTCGGCAGCCTACACCTTC. The encoded protein is CATSPTGHTSSAAYTF. The chain employs TRBV10-3 and TRBJ1-2; TRBD1 is a possible D gene (6 bases). This CDR3 region has 16 residues. Germline assignment: CDR1 ENHRY and CDR2 SYGVKD. Trimming shortened V by 10 bases and J by 10 bases, and 31 bases separated the two germline ends.

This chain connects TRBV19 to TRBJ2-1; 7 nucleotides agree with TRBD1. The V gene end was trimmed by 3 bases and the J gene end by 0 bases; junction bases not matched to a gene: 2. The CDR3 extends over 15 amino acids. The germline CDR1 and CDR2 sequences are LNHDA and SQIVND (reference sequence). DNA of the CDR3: TGTGCCAGTAGTATGGACAGGAGCTCCTACAATGAGCAGTTCTTC. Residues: CASSMDRSSYNEQFF.

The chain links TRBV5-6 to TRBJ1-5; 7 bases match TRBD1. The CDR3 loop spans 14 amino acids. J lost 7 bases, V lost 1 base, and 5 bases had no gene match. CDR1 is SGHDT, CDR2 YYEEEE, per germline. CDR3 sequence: CASSLKTGKQPQHF. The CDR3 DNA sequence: TGTGCCAGCAGCTTGAAGACAGGGAAACAGCCCCAGCATTTT.

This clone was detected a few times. CDR3: CASSLASGSREQYF. CDR3 coding DNA: TGTGCCAGCAGCTTAGCTAGCGGGAGTCGCGAGCAGTACTTC. This chain links TRBV7-8 with TRBJ2-7; 9 bases line up with TRBD2. CDR3 size: 14 residues. Germline V gene data show CDR1 as SGHVS and CDR2 as FQNEAQ. V lost 0 bases, J lost 6 bases, and 3 bases stayed unmatched.

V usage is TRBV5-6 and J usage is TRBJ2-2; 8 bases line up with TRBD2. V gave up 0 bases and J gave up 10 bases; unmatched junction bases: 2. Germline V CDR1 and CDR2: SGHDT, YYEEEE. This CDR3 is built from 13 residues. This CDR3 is CASSLAGGPELFF. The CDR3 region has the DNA TGTGCCAGCAGCTTGGCGGGGGGGCCGGAGCTGTTTTTT.

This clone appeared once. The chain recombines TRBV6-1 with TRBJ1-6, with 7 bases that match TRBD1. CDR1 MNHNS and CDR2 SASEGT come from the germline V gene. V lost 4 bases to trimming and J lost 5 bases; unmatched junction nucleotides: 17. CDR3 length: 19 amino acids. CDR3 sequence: CASSGPGTEPLLNNSPLHF. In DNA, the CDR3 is TGTGCCAGCAGTGGCCCCGGGACAGAGCCTCTATTAAATAATTCACCCCTCCACTTT.

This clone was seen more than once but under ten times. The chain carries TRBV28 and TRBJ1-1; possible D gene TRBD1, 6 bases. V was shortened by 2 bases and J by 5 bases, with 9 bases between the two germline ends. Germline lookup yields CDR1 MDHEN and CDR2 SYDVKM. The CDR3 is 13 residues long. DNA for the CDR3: TGTGCCAGCAGTTTAGCGGGGGCGACTGAAGCTTTCTTT. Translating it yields CASSLAGATEAFF.

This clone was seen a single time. In DNA, the CDR3 is TGTGCCAGCTCAGGGGGCGGGAGAACTGAAGCTTTCTTT. Protein sequence: CASSGGGRTEAFF. The chain couples TRBV12-3 or TRBV12-4 to TRBJ1-1; the match to TRBD1 covers 8 bases. J gave up 5 bases and V 8 bases, and 7 bases lay outside the gene matches. The CDR3 loop spans 13 amino acids.

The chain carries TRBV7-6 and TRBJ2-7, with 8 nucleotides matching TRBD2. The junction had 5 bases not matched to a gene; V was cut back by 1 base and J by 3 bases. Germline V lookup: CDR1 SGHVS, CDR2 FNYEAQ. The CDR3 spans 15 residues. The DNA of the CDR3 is TGTGCCAGCAGCTTAGAGACTAGCGCCCTCTACGAGCAGTACTTC. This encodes CASSLETSALYEQYF.

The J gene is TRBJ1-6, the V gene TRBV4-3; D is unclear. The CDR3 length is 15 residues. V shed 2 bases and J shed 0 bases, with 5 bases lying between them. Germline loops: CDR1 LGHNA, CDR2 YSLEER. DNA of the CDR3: TGCGCCAGCAGCCAATCGAGCTCCTATAATTCACCCCTCCACTTT. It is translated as CASSQSSSYNSPLHF.

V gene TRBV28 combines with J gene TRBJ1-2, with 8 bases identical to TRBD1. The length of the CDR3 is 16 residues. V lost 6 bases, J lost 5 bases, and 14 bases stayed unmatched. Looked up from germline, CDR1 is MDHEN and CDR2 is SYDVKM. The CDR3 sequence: CASSGWSGQGEYGYTF. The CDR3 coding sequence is TGTGCCAGCAGCGGTTGGTCCGGACAGGGCGAGTATGGCTACACCTTC.

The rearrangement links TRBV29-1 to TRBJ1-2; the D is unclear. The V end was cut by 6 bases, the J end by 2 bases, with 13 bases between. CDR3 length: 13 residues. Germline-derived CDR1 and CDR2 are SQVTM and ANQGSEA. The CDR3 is CSVGPGENYGYTF. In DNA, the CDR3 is TGCAGCGTAGGCCCCGGGGAGAACTATGGCTACACCTTC.

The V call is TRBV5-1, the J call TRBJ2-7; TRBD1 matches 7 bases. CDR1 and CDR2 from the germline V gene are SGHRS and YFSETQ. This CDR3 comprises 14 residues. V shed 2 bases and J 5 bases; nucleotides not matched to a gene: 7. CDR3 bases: TGCGCCAGCAGCTTCAAAGGGGGCGCGGACGAGCAGTACTTC. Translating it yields CASSFKGGADEQYF.

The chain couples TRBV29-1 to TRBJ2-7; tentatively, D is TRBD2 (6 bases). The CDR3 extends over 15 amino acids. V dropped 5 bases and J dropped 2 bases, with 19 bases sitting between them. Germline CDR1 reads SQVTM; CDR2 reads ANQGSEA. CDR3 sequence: CSVRGDYSGAYEQYF. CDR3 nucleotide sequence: TGCAGCGTTCGGGGAGACTATAGCGGCGCCTACGAGCAGTACTTC.

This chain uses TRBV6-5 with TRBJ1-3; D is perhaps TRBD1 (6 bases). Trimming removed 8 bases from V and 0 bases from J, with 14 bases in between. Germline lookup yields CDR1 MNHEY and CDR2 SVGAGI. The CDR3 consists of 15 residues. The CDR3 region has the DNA TGTGCCAGCGCCTCGACAGGCTACTCTGGAAACACCATATATTTT. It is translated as CASASTGYSGNTIYF.

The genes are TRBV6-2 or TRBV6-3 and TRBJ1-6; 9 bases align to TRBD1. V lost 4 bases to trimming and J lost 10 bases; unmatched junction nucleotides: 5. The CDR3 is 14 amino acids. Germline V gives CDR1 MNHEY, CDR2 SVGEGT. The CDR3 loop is CASSSDRGMSPLHF. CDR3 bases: TGTGCCAGCAGTTCGGACAGGGGTATGTCACCCCTCCACTTT.

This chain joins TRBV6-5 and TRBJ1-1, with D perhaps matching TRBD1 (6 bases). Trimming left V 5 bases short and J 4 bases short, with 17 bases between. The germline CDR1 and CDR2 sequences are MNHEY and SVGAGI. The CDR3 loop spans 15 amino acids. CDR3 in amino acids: CASSPQTGVGTEAFF. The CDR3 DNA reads TGTGCCAGCAGTCCCCAGACAGGAGTGGGCACTGAAGCTTTCTTT.

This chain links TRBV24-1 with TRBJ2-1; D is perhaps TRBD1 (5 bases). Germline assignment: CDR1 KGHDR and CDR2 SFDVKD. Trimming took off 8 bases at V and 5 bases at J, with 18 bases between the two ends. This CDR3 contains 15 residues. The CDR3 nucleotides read TGTGCCACCAAGGCTGGAACAGGTCGAGACAATGAGCAGTTCTTC. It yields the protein CATKAGTGRDNEQFF.

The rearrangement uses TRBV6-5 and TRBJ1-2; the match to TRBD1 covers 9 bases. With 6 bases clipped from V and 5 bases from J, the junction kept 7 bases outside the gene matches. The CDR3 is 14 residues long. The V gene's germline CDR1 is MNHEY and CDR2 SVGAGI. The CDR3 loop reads CASSTGTGSYGYTF. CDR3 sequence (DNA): TGTGCCAGCAGCACCGGGACAGGGTCATATGGCTACACCTTC.

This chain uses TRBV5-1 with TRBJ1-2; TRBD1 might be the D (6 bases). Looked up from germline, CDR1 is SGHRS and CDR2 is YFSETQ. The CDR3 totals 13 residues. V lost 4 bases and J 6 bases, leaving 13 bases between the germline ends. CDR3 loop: CASSPAGADGYTF. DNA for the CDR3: TGCGCCAGCAGCCCTGCAGGGGCAGATGGCTACACCTTC.

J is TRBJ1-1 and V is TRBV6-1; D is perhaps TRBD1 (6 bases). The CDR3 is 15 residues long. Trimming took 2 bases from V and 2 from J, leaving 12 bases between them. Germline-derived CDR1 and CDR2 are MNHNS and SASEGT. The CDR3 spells CASSEWDTPNTEAFF. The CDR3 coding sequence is TGTGCCAGCAGTGAATGGGACACCCCTAACACTGAAGCTTTCTTT.

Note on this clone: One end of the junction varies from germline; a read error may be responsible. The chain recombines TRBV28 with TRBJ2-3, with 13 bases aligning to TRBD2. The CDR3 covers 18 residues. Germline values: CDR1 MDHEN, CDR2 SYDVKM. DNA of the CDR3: TGTGCCCGCAGGGGTACTAGCGGGGGGGGGCAAGGGTCAGATACGCAGTATTTT. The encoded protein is CARRGTSGGGQGSDTQYF.

The CDR3 sequence: CASSARQGMTEAFF. The CDR3 DNA reads as TGTGCCAGCAGCGCCAGACAGGGGATGACTGAAGCTTTCTTT. The chain recombines TRBV7-2 with TRBJ1-1; 8 bases fit TRBD1. Per the germline V gene, CDR1 is SGHTA and CDR2 is FQGNSA. Unmatched junction bases numbered 7, after V lost 5 bases and J lost 5 bases. The CDR3 has 14 amino acids.

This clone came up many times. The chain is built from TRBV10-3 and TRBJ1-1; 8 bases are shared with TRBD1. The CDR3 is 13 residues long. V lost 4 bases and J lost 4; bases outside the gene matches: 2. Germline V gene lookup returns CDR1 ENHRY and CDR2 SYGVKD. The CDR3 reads CAISGTGTTEAFF. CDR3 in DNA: TGTGCCATCAGTGGGACAGGGACCACTGAAGCTTTCTTT.

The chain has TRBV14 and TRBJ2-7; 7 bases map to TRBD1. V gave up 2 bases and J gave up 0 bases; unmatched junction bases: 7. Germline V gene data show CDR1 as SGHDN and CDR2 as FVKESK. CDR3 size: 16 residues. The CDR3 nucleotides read TGTGCCAGCAGCCAACAAGGGGGCGTCGTCTCCTACGAGCAGTACTTC. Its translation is CASSQQGGVVSYEQYF. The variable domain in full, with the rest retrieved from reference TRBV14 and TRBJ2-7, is EAGVTQFPSHSVIEKGQTVTLRCDPISGHDNLYWYRRVMGKEIKFLLHFVKESKQDESGMPNNRFLAERTGGTYSTLKVQPAELEDSGVYFCASSQQGGVVSYEQYFGPGTRLTVT.